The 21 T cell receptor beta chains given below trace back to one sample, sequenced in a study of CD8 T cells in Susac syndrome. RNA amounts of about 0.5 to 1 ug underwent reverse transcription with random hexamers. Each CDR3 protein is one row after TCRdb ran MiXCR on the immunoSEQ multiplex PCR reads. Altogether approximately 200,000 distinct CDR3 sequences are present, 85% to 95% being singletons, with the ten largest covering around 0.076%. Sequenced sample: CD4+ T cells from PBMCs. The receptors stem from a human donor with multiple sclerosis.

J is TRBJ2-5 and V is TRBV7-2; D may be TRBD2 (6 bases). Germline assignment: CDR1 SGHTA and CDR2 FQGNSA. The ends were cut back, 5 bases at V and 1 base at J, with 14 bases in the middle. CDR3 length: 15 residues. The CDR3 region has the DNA TGTGCCAGCAGCCCGCGGGGTGGGGCCCAAGAGACCCAGTACTTC. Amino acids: CASSPRGGAQETQYF.

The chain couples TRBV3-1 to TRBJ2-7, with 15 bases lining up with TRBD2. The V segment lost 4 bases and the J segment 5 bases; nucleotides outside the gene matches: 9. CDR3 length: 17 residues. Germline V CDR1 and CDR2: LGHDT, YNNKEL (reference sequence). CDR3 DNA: TGTGCCAGCAGCCTTGGACTAGCGGGGGGGGTTGTAGACGAGCAGTACTTC. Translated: CASSLGLAGGVVDEQYF.

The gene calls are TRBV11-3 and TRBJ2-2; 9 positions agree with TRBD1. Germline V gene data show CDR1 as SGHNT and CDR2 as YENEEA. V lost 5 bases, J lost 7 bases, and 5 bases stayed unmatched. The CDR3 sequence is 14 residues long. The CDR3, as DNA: TGTGCCAGCAGCCTCAGGACAGGGGTCGGGGAGCTGTTTTTT. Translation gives CASSLRTGVGELFF.

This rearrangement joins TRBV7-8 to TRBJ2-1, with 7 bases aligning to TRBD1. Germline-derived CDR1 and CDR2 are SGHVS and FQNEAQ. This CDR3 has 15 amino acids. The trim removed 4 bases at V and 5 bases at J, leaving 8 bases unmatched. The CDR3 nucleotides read TGTGCCAGCAGCTACCAGGACAGGATTAACAATGAGCAGTTCTTC. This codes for CASSYQDRINNEQFF.

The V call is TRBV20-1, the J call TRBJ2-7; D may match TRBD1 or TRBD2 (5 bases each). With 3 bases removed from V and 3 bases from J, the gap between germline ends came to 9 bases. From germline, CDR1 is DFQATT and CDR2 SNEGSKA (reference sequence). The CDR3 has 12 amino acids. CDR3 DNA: TGCAGTGCTAGGGGACGGGACTACGAGCAGTACTTC. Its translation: CSARGRDYEQYF.

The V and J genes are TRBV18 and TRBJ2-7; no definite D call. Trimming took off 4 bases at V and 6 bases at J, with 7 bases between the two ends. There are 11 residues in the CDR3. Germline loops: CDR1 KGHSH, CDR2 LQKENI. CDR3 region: CASSRTSEQYF. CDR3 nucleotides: TGTGCCAGCTCACGGACCTCCGAGCAGTACTTC.

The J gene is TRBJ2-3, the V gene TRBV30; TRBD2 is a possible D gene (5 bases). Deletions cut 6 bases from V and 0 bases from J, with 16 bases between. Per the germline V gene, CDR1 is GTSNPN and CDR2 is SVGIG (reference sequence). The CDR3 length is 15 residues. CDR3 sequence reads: CACPRTDSSTDTQYF. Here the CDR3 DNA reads TGTGCCTGCCCTCGAACGGACTCGAGCACAGATACGCAGTATTTT.

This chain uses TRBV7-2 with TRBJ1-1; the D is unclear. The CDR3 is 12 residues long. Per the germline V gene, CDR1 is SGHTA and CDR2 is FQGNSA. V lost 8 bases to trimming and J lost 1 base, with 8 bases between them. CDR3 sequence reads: CASAFSNTEAFF. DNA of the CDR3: TGTGCCAGCGCCTTCTCGAACACTGAAGCTTTCTTT.

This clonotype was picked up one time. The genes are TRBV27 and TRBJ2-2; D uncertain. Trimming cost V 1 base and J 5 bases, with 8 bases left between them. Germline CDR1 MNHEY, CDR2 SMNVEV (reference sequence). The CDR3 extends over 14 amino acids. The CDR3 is CASSLYPRTGELFF. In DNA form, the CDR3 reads TGTGCCAGCAGTTTATATCCGAGAACCGGGGAGCTGTTTTTT.

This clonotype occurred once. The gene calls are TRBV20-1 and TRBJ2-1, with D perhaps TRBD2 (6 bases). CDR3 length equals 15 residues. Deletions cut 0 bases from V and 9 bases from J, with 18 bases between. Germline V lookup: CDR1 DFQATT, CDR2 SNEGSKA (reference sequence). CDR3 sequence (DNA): TGCAGTGCTAGAGATCTACGCGGGGATGCCGGTGAGCAGTTCTTC. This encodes CSARDLRGDAGEQFF.

In DNA form, the CDR3 reads TGCAGCGTTGAAAGAGGGCAGGGGGCAGATACGCAGTATTTT. Protein sequence: CSVERGQGADTQYF. The rearrangement uses TRBV29-1 and TRBJ2-3; 7 nucleotides agree with TRBD1. Germline V gene sequence: CDR1 SQVTM, CDR2 ANQGSEA. The CDR3 covers 14 residues. V trimming: 2 bases; J trimming: 4 bases; junction bases outside the gene matches: 6.

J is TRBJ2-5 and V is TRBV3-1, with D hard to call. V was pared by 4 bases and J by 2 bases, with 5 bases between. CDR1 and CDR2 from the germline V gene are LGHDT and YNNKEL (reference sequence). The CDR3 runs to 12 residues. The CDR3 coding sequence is TGTGCCAGCAGCCGGACGCAAGAGACCCAGTACTTC. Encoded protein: CASSRTQETQYF.

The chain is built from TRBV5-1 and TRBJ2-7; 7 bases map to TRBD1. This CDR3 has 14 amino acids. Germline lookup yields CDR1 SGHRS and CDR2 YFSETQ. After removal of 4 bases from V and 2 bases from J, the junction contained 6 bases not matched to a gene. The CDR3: CASSLGQEPYEQYV. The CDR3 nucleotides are TGCGCCAGCAGCCTCGGACAGGAGCCCTACGAGCAGTACGTC.

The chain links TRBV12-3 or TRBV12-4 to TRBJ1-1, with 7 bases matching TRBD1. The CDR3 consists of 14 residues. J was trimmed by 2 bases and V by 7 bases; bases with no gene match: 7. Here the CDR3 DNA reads TGTGCCAGCACCATAACAGGGGCAAACACTGAAGCTTTCTTT. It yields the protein CASTITGANTEAFF.

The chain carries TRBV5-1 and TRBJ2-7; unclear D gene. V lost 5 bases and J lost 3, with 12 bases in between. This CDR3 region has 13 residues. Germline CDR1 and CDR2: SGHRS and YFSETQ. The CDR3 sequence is CASSFLTDYEQYF. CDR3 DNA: TGCGCCAGCAGTTTCTTGACCGACTACGAGCAGTACTTC.

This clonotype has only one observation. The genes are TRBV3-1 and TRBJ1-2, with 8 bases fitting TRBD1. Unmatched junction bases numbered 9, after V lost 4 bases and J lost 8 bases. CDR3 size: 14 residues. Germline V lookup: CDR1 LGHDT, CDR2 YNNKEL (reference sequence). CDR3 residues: CASSRKTGGSGYTF. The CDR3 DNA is TGTGCCAGCAGCCGGAAAACAGGGGGAAGCGGCTACACCTTC.

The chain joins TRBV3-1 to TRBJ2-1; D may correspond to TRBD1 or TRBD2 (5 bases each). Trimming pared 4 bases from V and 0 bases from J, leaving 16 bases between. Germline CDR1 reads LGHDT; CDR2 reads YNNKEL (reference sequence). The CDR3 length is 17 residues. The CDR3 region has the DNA TGTGCCAGCAGCCGTCGTGGGGCGGGTAACTCCTACAATGAGCAGTTCTTC. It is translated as CASSRRGAGNSYNEQFF.

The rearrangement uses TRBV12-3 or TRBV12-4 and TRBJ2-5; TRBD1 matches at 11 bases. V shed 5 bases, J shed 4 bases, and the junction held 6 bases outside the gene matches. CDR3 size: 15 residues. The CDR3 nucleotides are TGTGCCAGCAGTGGGACAGGGGGAAGGGGAGAGACCCAGTACTTC. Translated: CASSGTGGRGETQYF.

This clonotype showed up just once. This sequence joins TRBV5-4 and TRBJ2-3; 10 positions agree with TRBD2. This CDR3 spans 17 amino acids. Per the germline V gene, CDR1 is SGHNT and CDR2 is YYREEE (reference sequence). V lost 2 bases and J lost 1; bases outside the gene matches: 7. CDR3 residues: CASSFGKRGGGTDTQYF. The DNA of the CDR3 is TGTGCCAGCAGCTTTGGAAAGCGGGGGGGCGGCACAGATACGCAGTATTTT.

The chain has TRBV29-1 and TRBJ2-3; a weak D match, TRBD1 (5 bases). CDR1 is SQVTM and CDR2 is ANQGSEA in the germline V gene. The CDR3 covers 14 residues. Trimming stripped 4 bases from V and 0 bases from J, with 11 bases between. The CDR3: CSVGRTTSTDTQYF. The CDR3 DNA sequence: TGCAGCGTTGGACGGACAACTAGCACAGATACGCAGTATTTT.

CDR3 residues: CASSVEPADTQYF. CDR3 DNA: TGTGCCAGCAGCGTAGAGCCGGCGGATACGCAGTATTTT. This chain links TRBV9 with TRBJ2-3; D gene unclear. V lost 0 bases and J 6 bases, leaving 8 bases between the germline ends. Looked up from germline, CDR1 is SGDLS and CDR2 is YYNGEE. The CDR3 is 13 amino acids.